The rows below give T cell receptor beta chains drawn from one sample of a study of blood T cell repertoires in COVID-19. Clones were read by immunoSEQ multiplex PCR, and TCRdb kept only the in-frame ones, dropping some. The sample lists more than 300,000 clones; around 83% were seen once. What was sequenced was PBMCs or T cells enriched from blood (not recorded which). All receptors come from a woman aged 45-60 years who had recovered from COVID-19. Both conserved end residues are part of each CDR3. D genes are given only for firm matches. Expanded clones are given a class, and other clones once, few, many or no size at all.

>.|TRBD1|TRBJ1-1|TRBV7-2
TGTGCCAGCAGCTCCACCGGGACAGCGAACACTGAAGCTTTCTTT
CASSSTGTANTEAFF
>.|.|TRBJ1-4|TRBV7-2
TGTGCCAGCAGCTATCAACAGAAAGCTAAACTGTTTTTT
CASSYQQKAKLFF
>.|TRBD1|TRBJ1-2|TRBV2
TGTGCCAGCAGCCCAGGGGGACGGAACTATGGCTACACCTTC
CASSPGGRNYGYTF
>.|.|TRBJ1-1|TRBV19
TGTGCCAGTAAGCTAGACGGGGCAGGGAGGGGGAGGAACACTGAAGCTTTCTTT
CASKLDGAGRGRNTEAFF
>.|.|TRBJ1-5|TRBV6-2/TRBV6-3
TGTGCCAGCAGTAACACGAATCAGCCCCAGCATTTT
CASSNTNQPQHF
>.|.|TRBJ2-5|TRBV11-3
TGTGCCAGCAGCCGCGGGGCGGGTGTAGCTGAAGAGACCCAGTACTTC
CASSRGAGVAEETQYF
>.|.|TRBJ1-2|TRBV2
TGTGCCAGCAATTATGGACAGCAGGGGATCTATGGCTACACCTTC
CASNYGQQGIYGYTF
>once|TRBD1|TRBJ1-2|TRBV30
TGTGCCTGGAGTTCACAGGGGACCGATGGCTACACCTTC
CAWSSQGTDGYTF
>few|.|TRBJ1-6|TRBV30
TGTGCCGGCGGGAGTTCTAATTCACCCCTCCACTTT
CAGGSSNSPLHF
>.|.|TRBJ2-3|TRBV12-3/TRBV12-4
TGTGCCAGCAACCGGGGTAGCACAGATACGCAGTATTTT
CASNRGSTDTQYF
>.|.|TRBJ1-1|TRBV28
TGTGCCAGCAGACCCACTTGGAACACTGAAGCTTTCTTT
CASRPTWNTEAFF
>once|TRBD2|TRBJ2-1|TRBV9
TGTGCCAGCAGCGTACTAGCGGGAGCGTACAATGAGCAGTTCTTC
CASSVLAGAYNEQFF
>.|.|TRBJ2-5|TRBV6-5
TGTGCCAGCAGCCCCGGGACTCGAGAGACCCAGTACTTC
CASSPGTRETQYF
>.|TRBD1|TRBJ1-5|TRBV6-5
TGTGCCAGCAGTTCAATCCCCGGGACAGGGCTACAGCCCCAGCATTTT
CASSSIPGTGLQPQHF
>.|.|TRBJ1-4|TRBV5-6
TGTGCCAGCAGCCACGGGACTTCCGCAACTAATGAAAAACTGTTTTTT
CASSHGTSATNEKLFF
>.|TRBD1|TRBJ1-1|TRBV30
TGTGCCTGTCACAGGAAGGGGGCCGTGAACACTGAAGCTTTCTTT
CACHRKGAVNTEAFF
>few|TRBD1|TRBJ1-5|TRBV28
TGTGCCAGCAGCAGACAGGGGATTGCGAATTTT
CASSRQGIANF
>.|TRBD2|TRBJ2-5|TRBV6-2/TRBV6-3
TGTGCCAGCAGTTACGGTAGCGGGGGGCCCCCCCACTTC
CASSYGSGGPPHF
>few|.|TRBJ1-2|TRBV20-1
TGCAGTGCTAGCCACAACGATGGCTACACCTTC
CSASHNDGYTF
>.|TRBD2|TRBJ2-5|TRBV5-1
TGCGCCAGCAGCTTCGGACTAGCGGGACCACAAGAGACCCAGTACTTC
CASSFGLAGPQETQYF
>.|.|TRBJ1-1|TRBV18
TGTGCCAGCTCACCACAGGAACAGGGCCTGAACACTGAAGCTTTCTTT
CASSPQEQGLNTEAFF
>.|TRBD1|TRBJ2-2|TRBV11-3
TGTGCCAGCAGTCACCATCTCACGGGACAGGGTATTAGGACCGGGGAGCTGTTTTTT
CASSHHLTGQGIRTGELFF
>.|TRBD1|TRBJ2-2|TRBV7-3
TGTGCCAGCAGCCTCCGACAGGGCGGAACCGGGGAGCTGTTTTTT
CASSLRQGGTGELFF
>.|TRBD1|TRBJ1-1|TRBV19
TGTGCCAGTAGTATAGGGACAGGGGGCAATCCTGAAGCTTTCTTT
CASSIGTGGNPEAFF
>.|TRBD1|TRBJ1-1|TRBV7-9
TGTGCCAGCAGCTTAGTAGTGGGGACAGCCAACACTGAAGCTTTCTTT
CASSLVVGTANTEAFF
>few|TRBD1|TRBJ1-3|TRBV7-2
TGTGCCAGCAGCATATCGGGACAGGGGCTCAACACCATATATTTT
CASSISGQGLNTIYF
>.|.|TRBJ1-1|TRBV2
TGTGCCAGCAGTGCTGAGTCGAGCACTGAAGCTTTCTTT
CASSAESSTEAFF
>.|.|TRBJ1-2|TRBV20-1
TGCAGTGCTAGTAACCAGGCCTCTGTAGGCTACACCTTC
CSASNQASVGYTF
>.|.|TRBJ1-2|TRBV11-2
TGTGCCAGCAGCCCAGGGGTCCTCGGAGACTATGGCTACACCTTC
CASSPGVLGDYGYTF
>.|.|TRBJ1-5|TRBV30
TGTGCCTGGAGCCGACAGGCAGGGCAGCCCCAGCATTTT
CAWSRQAGQPQHF
>once|TRBD2|TRBJ2-3|TRBV7-7
TGTGCCAGCAGCCCGCAGCGGGGGGCGACAGATACGCAGTATTTT
CASSPQRGATDTQYF
>.|.|TRBJ1-5|TRBV4-1
TGCGCCAGCAGCCAAGCTGGACATTCGGTTCTCAATAGGGGGTGGCAGCCCCAGCATTTT
CASSQAGHSVLNRGWQPQHF
>.|.|TRBJ1-5|TRBV7-9
TGTGCCAGCGGGAGGGAGGGAAATCAGCCCCAGCATTTT
CASGREGNQPQHF
>.|TRBD1|TRBJ1-2|TRBV15
TGTGCCACCAGCATCGGGACAGCTAACTATGGCTACACCTTC
CATSIGTANYGYTF
>.|TRBD2|TRBJ2-7|TRBV18
TGTGCCAGCTCGCAGAAGGTAGCGGGAGGGCAGGCGTTTGAGCAGTACTTC
CASSQKVAGGQAFEQYF
>few|TRBD1|TRBJ1-6|TRBV5-6
TGTGCCAGCAGCGCACAGGGGGCAAGATCACCCCTCCACTTT
CASSAQGARSPLHF
>.|TRBD2|TRBJ2-7|TRBV4-1
TGCGCCAGCAGCCAAGCCCCGGGAGGGGGCTACGAGCAGTACTTC
CASSQAPGGGYEQYF
>.|.|TRBJ1-5|TRBV30
TGTGCCTGGAGTGTAGGGCAGGGTGGACAGCCCCAGCATTTT
CAWSVGQGGQPQHF
>.|.|TRBJ1-3|TRBV2
TGTGCCAGCAGAGATACAGGAAGCTCTGGAAACACCATATATTTT
CASRDTGSSGNTIYF